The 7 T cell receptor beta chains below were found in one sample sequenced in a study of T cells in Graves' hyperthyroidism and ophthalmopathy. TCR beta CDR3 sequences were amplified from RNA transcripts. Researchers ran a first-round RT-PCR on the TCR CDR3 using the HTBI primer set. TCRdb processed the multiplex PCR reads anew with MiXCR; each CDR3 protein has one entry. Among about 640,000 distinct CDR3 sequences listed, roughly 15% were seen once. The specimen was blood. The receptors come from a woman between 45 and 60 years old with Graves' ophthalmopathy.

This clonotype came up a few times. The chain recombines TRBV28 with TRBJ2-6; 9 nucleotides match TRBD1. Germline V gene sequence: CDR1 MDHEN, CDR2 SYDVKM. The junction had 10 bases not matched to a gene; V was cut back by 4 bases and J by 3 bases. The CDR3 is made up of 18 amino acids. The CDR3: CASSSGVGTGSGANVLTF. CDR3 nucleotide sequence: TGTGCCAGCAGTTCCGGGGTGGGGACAGGGAGTGGGGCCAACGTCCTGACTTTC.

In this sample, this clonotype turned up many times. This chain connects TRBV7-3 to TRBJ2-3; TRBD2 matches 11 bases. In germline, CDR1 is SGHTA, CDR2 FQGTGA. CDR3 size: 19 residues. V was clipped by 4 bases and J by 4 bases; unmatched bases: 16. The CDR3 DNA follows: TGTGCCAGCAGCTCCTTACCCTCTTTAGCGGGAGGGTTGCCAGATACGCAGTATTTT. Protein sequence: CASSSLPSLAGGLPDTQYF.

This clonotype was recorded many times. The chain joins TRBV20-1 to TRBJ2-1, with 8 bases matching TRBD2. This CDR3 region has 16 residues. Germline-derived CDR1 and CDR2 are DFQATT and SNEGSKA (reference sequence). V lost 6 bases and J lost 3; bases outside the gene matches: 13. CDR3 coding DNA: TGCAGTGCCCGGGGGGGCGGGGCGGGGATCTACAATGAGCAGTTCTTC. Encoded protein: CSARGGGAGIYNEQFF.

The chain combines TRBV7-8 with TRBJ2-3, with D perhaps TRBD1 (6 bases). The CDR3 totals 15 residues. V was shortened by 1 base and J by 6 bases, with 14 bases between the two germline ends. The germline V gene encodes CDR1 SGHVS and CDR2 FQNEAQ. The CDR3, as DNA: TGTGCCAGCAGCTTAGGGGGGCGTTTCCCCGATACGCAGTATTTT. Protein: CASSLGGRFPDTQYF.

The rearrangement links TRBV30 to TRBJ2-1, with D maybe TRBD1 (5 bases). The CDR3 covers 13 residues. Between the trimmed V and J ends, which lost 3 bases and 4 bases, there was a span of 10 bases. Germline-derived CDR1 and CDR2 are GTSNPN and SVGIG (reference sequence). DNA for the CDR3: TGTGCCTGGAGCCCGGACACTTACAATGAGCAGTTCTTC. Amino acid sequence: CAWSPDTYNEQFF.

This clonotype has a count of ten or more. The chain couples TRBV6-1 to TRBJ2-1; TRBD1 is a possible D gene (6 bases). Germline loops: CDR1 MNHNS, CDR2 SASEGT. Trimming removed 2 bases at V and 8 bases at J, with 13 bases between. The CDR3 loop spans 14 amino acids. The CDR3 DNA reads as TGTGCCAGCAGTGAATTCAACAGGGCCTATGAGCAGTTCTTC. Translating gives CASSEFNRAYEQFF.

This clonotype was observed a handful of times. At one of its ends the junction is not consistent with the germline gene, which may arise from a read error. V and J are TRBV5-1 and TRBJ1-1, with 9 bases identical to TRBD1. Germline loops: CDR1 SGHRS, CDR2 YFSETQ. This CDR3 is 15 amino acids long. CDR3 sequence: CASRQVTGGRTEAFF. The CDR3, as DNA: TGTGCCAGCAGACAGGTAACAGGGGGCAGAACTGAAGCTTTCTTT.